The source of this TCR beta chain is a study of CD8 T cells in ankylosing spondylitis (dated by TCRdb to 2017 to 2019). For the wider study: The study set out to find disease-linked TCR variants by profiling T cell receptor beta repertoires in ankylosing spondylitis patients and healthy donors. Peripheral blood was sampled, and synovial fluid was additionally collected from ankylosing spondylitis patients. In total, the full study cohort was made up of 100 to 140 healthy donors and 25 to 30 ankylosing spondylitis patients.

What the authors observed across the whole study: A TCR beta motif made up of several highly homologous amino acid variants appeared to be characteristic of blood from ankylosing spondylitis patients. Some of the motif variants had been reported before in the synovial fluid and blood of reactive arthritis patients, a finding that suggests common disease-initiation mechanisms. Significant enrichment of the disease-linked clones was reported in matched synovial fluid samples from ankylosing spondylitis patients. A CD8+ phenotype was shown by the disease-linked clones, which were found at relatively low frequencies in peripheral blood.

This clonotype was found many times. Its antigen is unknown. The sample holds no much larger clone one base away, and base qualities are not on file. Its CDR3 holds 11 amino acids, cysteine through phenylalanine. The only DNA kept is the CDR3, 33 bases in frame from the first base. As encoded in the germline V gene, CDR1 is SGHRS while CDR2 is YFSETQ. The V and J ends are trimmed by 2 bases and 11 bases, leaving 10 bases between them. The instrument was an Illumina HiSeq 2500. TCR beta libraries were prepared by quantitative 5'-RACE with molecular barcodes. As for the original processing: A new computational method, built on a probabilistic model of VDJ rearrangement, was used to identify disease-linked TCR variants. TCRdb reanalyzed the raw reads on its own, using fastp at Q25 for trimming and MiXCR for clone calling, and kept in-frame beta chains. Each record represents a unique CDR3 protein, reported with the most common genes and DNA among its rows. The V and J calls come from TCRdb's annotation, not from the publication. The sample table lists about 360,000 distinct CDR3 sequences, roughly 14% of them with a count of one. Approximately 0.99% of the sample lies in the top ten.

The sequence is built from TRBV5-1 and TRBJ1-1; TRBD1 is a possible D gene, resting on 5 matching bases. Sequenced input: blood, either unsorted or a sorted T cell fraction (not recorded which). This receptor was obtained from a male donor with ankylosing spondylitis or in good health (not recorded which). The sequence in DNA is TGCGCCAGCAGCTTTGACAGCGGGGCTTTCTTT. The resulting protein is CASSFDSGAFF.